The clone carrying this T cell receptor (beta chain) appeared a few times. Here immunoSEQ multiplex PCR was the method, and the copy in TCRdb shows in-frame clones only, minus some. The sample includes 150,000 to 190,000 clones, roughly 72% of them seen just once. The data are from a study of blood T cell repertoires in COVID-19. The material sequenced was peripheral blood. This TCR was sampled from a woman of 80 years or more with acute or convalescent COVID-19.

The CDR3 DNA reads TGTGCCAGCAGCTTAGGACAGACCCTGGGATATGGCTACACCTTC. Amino acids: CASSLGQTLGYGYTF. This sequence joins TRBV7-9 and TRBJ1-2; tentative D call: TRBD1 (5 bases). The germline V gene encodes CDR1 SEHNR and CDR2 FQNEAQ (reference sequence). The V gene lost 1 base and the J gene lost 5 bases, with 14 bases spanning the gap. The CDR3 sequence is 15 residues long.